The 17 T cell receptor beta chains below were found in one sample sequenced in a study of cytomegalovirus exposure and HLA in healthy donors. Amplification used 60 Vbeta primers and 13 Jbeta primers. Libraries were prepared by immunoSEQ multiplex PCR; TCRdb keeps only in-frame clonotypes and omits some of them. This table lists more than 100,000 clones. The source material was PBMCs. The origin of the receptors is a man in his forties or fifties in good health and CMV-seronegative.

The chain combines TRBV7-2 with TRBJ1-2, with D possibly being TRBD1 (5 bases). There are 11 residues in the CDR3. In germline, CDR1 is SGHTA, CDR2 FQGNSA. Trimming stripped 10 bases from V and 2 bases from J, with 8 bases between. CDR3 protein: CATGGNYGYTF. DNA of the CDR3: TGTGCCACGGGGGGAAACTATGGCTACACCTTC.

For this clone: Sequence at one end of the junction differs from germline and may be a read error. The chain recombines TRBV5-1 with TRBJ2-1; possible D gene TRBD2, 6 bases. CDR1 is SGHRS, CDR2 YFSETQ, per germline. The CDR3 consists of 13 residues. The CDR3 loop reads CASRSRGNNERFF. The CDR3 DNA is TGCGCCAGCAGGTCGCGGGGAAACAATGAGCGGTTCTTC.

The chain has TRBV10-1 and TRBJ2-5, with 15 bases matching TRBD2. V lost 6 bases, J lost 3 bases, and 11 bases stayed unmatched. Germline values: CDR1 WNHNN, CDR2 SYGVQD (reference sequence). The CDR3 covers 18 residues. The CDR3 loop is CASSPGTSGRSLEETQYF. CDR3 DNA sequence: TGCGCCAGCAGCCCCGGGACTAGCGGGAGGTCATTGGAAGAGACCCAGTACTTC.

The chain employs TRBV7-9 and TRBJ2-7; possibly TRBD1 for D (6 bases). The germline V gene encodes CDR1 SEHNR and CDR2 FQNEAQ (reference sequence). Trimming pared 1 base from V and 2 bases from J, leaving 15 bases between. The CDR3 length is 16 residues. The CDR3 nucleotides are TGTGCCAGCAGCTTAGATCGGGGAAGACAGGCCTACGAGCAGTACTTC. As protein: CASSLDRGRQAYEQYF. Full variable domain (missing parts from reference TRBV7-9 and TRBJ2-7): DTGVSQNPRHKITKRGQNVTFRCDPISEHNRLYWYRQTLGQGPEFLTYFQNEAQLEKSRLLSDRFSAERPKGSFSTLEIQRTEQGDSAMYLCASSLDRGRQAYEQYFGPGTRLTVT.

The V call is TRBV28, the J call TRBJ2-3; a weak D match, TRBD2 (6 bases). CDR3 length: 15 residues. Trimming shortened V by 6 bases and J by 8 bases, and 21 bases separated the two germline ends. The germline CDR1 and CDR2 sequences are MDHEN and SYDVKM. In nucleotides, the CDR3 is TGTGCCAGCAGAAACGGGGGACCCTTTGCGGGTACGCAGTATTTT. As protein: CASRNGGPFAGTQYF. Filled out from reference TRBV28 and TRBJ2-3, the complete variable domain reads DVKVTQSSRYLVKRTGEKVFLECVQDMDHENMFWYRQDPGLGLRLIYFSYDVKMKEKGDIPEGYSVSREKKERFSLILESASTNQTSMYLCASRNGGPFAGTQYFGPGTRLTVL.

This chain joins TRBV9 and TRBJ1-1; D ambiguous. Between the trimmed V and J ends, which lost 0 bases and 3 bases, there was a span of 6 bases. The CDR3 extends over 13 amino acids. In germline, CDR1 is SGDLS, CDR2 YYNGEE. CDR3 sequence reads: CASSVGLYTEAFF. The CDR3 nucleotides are TGTGCCAGCAGCGTAGGACTGTACACTGAAGCTTTCTTT.

The chain joins TRBV30 to TRBJ2-7, with TRBD2 matching over 8 bases. Germline values: CDR1 GTSNPN, CDR2 SVGIG (reference sequence). Unmatched junction bases numbered 4, after V lost 2 bases and J lost 1 base. The CDR3 extends over 14 amino acids. The CDR3 region has the DNA TGTGCCTGGAGTATAGCGGGGATATCCTACGAGCAGTACTTC. This codes for CAWSIAGISYEQYF.

V usage is TRBV6-6 and J usage is TRBJ2-5, with 9 bases matching TRBD1. This CDR3 has 15 residues. Germline CDR1 reads MNHNY; CDR2 reads SVGAGI (reference sequence). Trimming removed 6 bases from V and 1 base from J; junction bases left unmatched: 6. The DNA of the CDR3 is TGTGCCAGCAGATCACCGGGACAGGGCCAAGAGACCCAGTACTTC. This translates into CASRSPGQGQETQYF.

The V and J genes are TRBV7-2 and TRBJ1-2; D remains ambiguous. The ends were cut back, 5 bases at V and 6 bases at J, with 16 bases in the middle. This CDR3 comprises 14 residues. Germline V gene data show CDR1 as SGHTA and CDR2 as FQGNSA. As DNA, the CDR3 is TGTGCCAGCAGCCCCCGTGCGGGGTTTAATGGCTACACCTTC. Amino acids: CASSPRAGFNGYTF.

This chain joins TRBV28 and TRBJ2-7; possible D gene TRBD2, 6 bases. There are 14 residues in the CDR3. The germline CDR1 and CDR2 sequences are MDHEN and SYDVKM. Trimming pared 5 bases from V and 5 bases from J, leaving 16 bases between. The CDR3 reads CASSLGGNPNEQYF. The CDR3 bases are TGTGCCAGCAGTCTGGGGGGTAACCCCAACGAGCAGTACTTC.

The rearrangement joins TRBV9 to TRBJ2-5, with 8 bases that match TRBD1. The V segment lost 3 bases and the J segment 3 bases; nucleotides outside the gene matches: 7. This CDR3 is built from 15 residues. The V gene's germline CDR1 is SGDLS and CDR2 YYNGEE. CDR3 bases: TGTGCCAGCAGCGGAGGACAGGGTAGGGAAGAGACCCAGTACTTC. Residues: CASSGGQGREETQYF. The full variable domain, in which reference TRBV9 and TRBJ2-5 provide the parts outside the CDR3, is DSGVTQTPKHLITATGQRVTLRCSPRSGDLSVYWYQQSLDQGLQFLIQYYNGEERAKGNILERFSAQQFPDLHSELNLSSLELGDSALYFCASSGGQGREETQYFGPGTRLLVL.

V and J are TRBV7-2 and TRBJ1-1; TRBD1 agrees at 8 bases. J lost 0 bases, V lost 5 bases, and 2 bases had no gene match. This CDR3 spans 14 amino acids. Germline loops: CDR1 SGHTA, CDR2 FQGNSA. DNA of the CDR3: TGTGCCAGCAGCCAGGGGGCATTGAACACTGAAGCTTTCTTT. Its protein is CASSQGALNTEAFF.

This chain joins TRBV9 and TRBJ2-7; tentative D call: TRBD1 (6 bases). There are 17 residues in the CDR3. Trimming left V 3 bases short and J 0 bases short, with 19 bases between. Germline V gene sequence: CDR1 SGDLS, CDR2 YYNGEE. CDR3 in DNA: TGTGCCAGCAGCGGACCTGAGTCCGCCAGGGGCTCCTACGAGCAGTACTTC. Translated, it gives CASSGPESARGSYEQYF.

The chain joins TRBV5-1 to TRBJ2-1, with a tentative D call TRBD2 (6 bases). The CDR3 loop spans 12 amino acids. The V gene's germline CDR1 is SGHRS and CDR2 YFSETQ. Trimming pared 7 bases from V and 6 bases from J, leaving 11 bases between. This CDR3 reads CASRKEGNEQFF. The DNA for the CDR3 is TGCGCCAGCCGGAAGGAGGGCAATGAGCAGTTCTTC.

The gene calls are TRBV10-2 and TRBJ2-5; 7 bases fit TRBD2. CDR1 is WSHSY, CDR2 SAAADI, per germline. This CDR3 is built from 15 residues. V dropped 7 bases and J dropped 1; count of bases not matched to a gene: 9. The CDR3 protein is CASNAGDATQETQYF. The CDR3 DNA reads TGCGCCAGCAACGCGGGGGACGCGACCCAAGAGACCCAGTACTTC.

V is TRBV5-4 and J is TRBJ2-2; 7 bases match TRBD2. Germline CDR1 and CDR2: SGHNT and YYREEE (reference sequence). The CDR3 runs to 12 residues. V lost 4 bases, J lost 7 bases, and 1 base stayed unmatched. CDR3 in DNA: TGTGCCAGCAGCGGGGGGGACGGGGAGCTGTTTTTT. It encodes CASSGGDGELFF.

The chain recombines TRBV6-5 with TRBJ2-3; no clear D. This CDR3 region has 14 residues. In germline, CDR1 is MNHEY, CDR2 SVGAGI. The V end lost 0 bases, the J end lost 6 bases, and 10 bases lay between the germline ends. CDR3 sequence reads: CASSYSSRRDTQYF. The CDR3 DNA sequence: TGTGCCAGCAGTTACTCGAGTCGGCGGGATACGCAGTATTTT.